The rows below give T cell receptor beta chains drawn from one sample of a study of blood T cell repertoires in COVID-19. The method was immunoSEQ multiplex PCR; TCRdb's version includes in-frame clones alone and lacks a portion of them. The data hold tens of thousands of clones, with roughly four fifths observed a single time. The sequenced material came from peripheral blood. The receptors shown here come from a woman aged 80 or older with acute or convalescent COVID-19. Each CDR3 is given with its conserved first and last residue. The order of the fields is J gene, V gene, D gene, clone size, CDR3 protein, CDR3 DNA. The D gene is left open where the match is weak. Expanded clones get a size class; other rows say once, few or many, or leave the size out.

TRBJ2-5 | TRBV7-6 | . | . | CASTRVGGTQYF | TGTGCCAGCACTCGGGTGGGGGGGACCCAGTACTTC
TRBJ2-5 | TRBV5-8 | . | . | CASSLGGTWGTQYF | TGTGCCAGCAGCTTAGGCGGGACCTGGGGGACCCAGTACTTC
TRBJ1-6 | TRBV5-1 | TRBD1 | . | CASSQGEIYNSPLHF | TGCGCCAGCAGCCAGGGGGAAATCTATAATTCACCCCTCCACTTT
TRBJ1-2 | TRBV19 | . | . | CASSLQGMDGYTF | TGTGCCAGTAGTCTACAGGGAATGGATGGCTACACCTTC
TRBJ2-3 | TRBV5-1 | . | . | CASSPPGIAVSTDTQYF | TGCGCCAGCAGCCCCCCTGGGATAGCGGTCAGCACAGATACGCAGTATTTT
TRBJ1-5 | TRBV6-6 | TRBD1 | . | CASSRDRGSNQPQHF | TGTGCCAGCAGTAGGGACAGGGGAAGCAATCAGCCCCAGCATTTT
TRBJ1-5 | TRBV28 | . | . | CASSHGSYKSGPQHF | TGTGCCAGCAGCCACGGGTCTTATAAATCCGGGCCCCAGCATTTT
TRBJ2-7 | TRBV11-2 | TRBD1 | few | CASSSGQEVMYEQYF | TGTGCCAGCAGCTCCGGACAGGAGGTTATGTACGAGCAGTACTTC
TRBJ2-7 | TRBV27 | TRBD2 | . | CASSTRLAGFEEQYF | TGTGCCAGCAGTACCCGATTAGCGGGTTTTGAAGAGCAGTACTTC
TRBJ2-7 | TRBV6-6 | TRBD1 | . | CASSYQGQPYEQYF | TGTGCCAGCAGTTACCAGGGACAGCCCTACGAGCAGTACTTC
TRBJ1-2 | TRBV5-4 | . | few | CASSLAGPTGYTF | TGTGCCAGCAGCTTGGCAGGGCCTACGGGCTACACCTTC
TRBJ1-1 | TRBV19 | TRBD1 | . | CASSPDRFNTEAFF | TGTGCCAGTAGCCCGGACAGGTTCAACACTGAAGCTTTCTTT
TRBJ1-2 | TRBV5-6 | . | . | CASRENNYGYTF | TGTGCCAGCAGAGAGAATAACTATGGCTACACCTTC
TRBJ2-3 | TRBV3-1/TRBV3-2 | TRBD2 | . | CASSQAGAGGRTDTQYF | TGTGCCAGCAGCCAAGCTGGGGCGGGGGGACGCACAGATACGCAGTATTTT
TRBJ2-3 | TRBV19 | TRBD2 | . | CASRVGGSTDTQYF | TGTGCCAGCAGAGTGGGGGGGAGCACAGATACGCAGTATTTT
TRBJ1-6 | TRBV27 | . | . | CASSLLNSPLHF | TGTGCCAGCAGTTTACTTAATTCACCCCTCCACTTT
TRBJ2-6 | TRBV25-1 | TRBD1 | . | CASSAQGVSSGANVLTF | TGTGCCAGCAGTGCGCAGGGGGTGTCCTCTGGGGCCAACGTCCTGACTTTC
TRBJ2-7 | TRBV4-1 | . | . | CASSPTDRFSYEQYF | TGCGCCAGCAGCCCCACGGACAGATTTTCCTACGAGCAGTACTTC
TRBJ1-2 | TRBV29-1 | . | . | CSVEDRLDGYTF | TGCAGCGTTGAAGATAGACTGGATGGCTACACCTTC
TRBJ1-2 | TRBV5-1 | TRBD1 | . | CASSDRTGGKYGYTF | TGCGCCAGCAGCGACAGGACAGGGGGGAAGTATGGCTACACCTTC
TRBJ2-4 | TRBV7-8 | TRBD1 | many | CASSLVPTGGSKNIQYF | TGTGCCAGCAGCTTAGTCCCGACAGGGGGGTCCAAAAACATTCAGTACTTC
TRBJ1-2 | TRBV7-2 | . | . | CASSLVGGVRGYGYTF | TGTGCCAGCAGCTTAGTCGGTGGGGTACGGGGCTATGGCTACACCTTC
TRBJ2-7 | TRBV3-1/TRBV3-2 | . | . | CASSQDQGGEQYF | TGTGCCAGCAGCCAAGATCAGGGTGGAGAGCAGTACTTC
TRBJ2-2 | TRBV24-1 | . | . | CATGGSNTGELFF | TGTGCCACCGGCGGATCGAACACCGGGGAGCTGTTTTTT
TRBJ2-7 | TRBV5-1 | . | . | CASRDSGYEQYF | TGCGCCAGCAGGGATAGCGGCTACGAGCAGTACTTC
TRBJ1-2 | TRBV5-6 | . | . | CASSLLSARNYGYTF | TGTGCCAGCAGCTTGTTGTCTGCGAGGAACTATGGCTACACCTTC
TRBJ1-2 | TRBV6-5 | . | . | CAGAAKGLIYGYTF | TGTGCCGGTGCGGCGAAGGGACTAATCTATGGCTACACCTTC
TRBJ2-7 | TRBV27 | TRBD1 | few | CASSLRPGQAYEQYF | TGTGCCAGCAGCCTTAGGCCGGGACAGGCCTACGAGCAGTACTTC
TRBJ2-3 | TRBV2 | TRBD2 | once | CASSEIAGTSTDTQYF | TGTGCCAGCAGTGAAATAGCGGGAACTAGCACAGATACGCAGTATTTT
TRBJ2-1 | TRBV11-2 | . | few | CASSPGVTLDEQFF | TGTGCCAGCAGCCCAGGGGTGACCCTAGATGAGCAGTTCTTC
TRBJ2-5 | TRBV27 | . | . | CASSLEGALGGETQYF | TGTGCCAGCAGTTTGGAGGGGGCATTGGGTGGAGAGACCCAGTACTTC
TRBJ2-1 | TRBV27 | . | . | CASSSTRSSYNEQFF | TGTGCCAGCAGTTCAACTCGGAGCTCCTACAATGAGCAGTTCTTC
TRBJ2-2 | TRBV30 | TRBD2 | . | CASLGVAGDFTGELFF | TGTGCTTCGCTGGGGGTGGCGGGAGACTTTACCGGGGAGCTGTTTTTT
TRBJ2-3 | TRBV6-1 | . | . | CASSEAARAHTQYF | TGTGCCAGCAGTGAAGCCGCCAGGGCCCATACGCAGTATTTT
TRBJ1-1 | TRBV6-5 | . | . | CASSYWGLKNTEAFF | TGTGCCAGCAGTTATTGGGGGCTTAAGAACACTGAAGCTTTCTTT
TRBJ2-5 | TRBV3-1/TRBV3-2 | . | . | CASSQATAYQETQYF | TGTGCCAGCAGCCAAGCGACAGCGTACCAAGAGACCCAGTACTTC
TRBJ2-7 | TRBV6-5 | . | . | CASSSPGRGLYEQYF | TGTGCCAGCAGTTCCCCGGGTAGGGGCCTTTACGAGCAGTACTTC
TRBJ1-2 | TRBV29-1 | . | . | CSAVGDIGMHGYTF | TGCAGCGCTGTGGGGGACATTGGAATGCATGGCTACACCTTC
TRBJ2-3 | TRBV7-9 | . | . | CASSLPQVGTQYF | TGTGCCAGCAGCTTGCCACAGGTGGGGACGCAGTATTTT
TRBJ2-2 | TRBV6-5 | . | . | CASSYSNRENTGELFF | TGTGCCAGCAGTTACTCGAACAGGGAGAACACCGGGGAGCTGTTTTTT
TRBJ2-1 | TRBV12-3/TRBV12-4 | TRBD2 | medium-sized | CASTGTSGYEQFF | TGTGCCAGCACCGGGACTAGCGGTTATGAGCAGTTCTTC
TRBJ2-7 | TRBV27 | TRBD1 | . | CASSFSGTGFEQYF | TGTGCCAGCAGTTTTTCCGGGACAGGGTTCGAGCAGTACTTC
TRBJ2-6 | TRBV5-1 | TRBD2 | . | CASSPSTSGGANVLTF | TGCGCCAGCAGCCCCTCAACTAGCGGTGGGGCCAACGTCCTGACTTTC
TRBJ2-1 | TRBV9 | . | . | CASSVGYSGGSGYNEQFF | TGTGCCAGCAGCGTAGGATACTCTGGCGGGTCAGGCTACAATGAGCAGTTCTTC
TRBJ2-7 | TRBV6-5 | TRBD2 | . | CASSYGPGLAGDEQYF | TGTGCCAGCAGTTACGGACCCGGTCTAGCGGGGGACGAGCAGTACTTC
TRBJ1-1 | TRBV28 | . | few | CASSLLQGEAFF | TGTGCCAGCAGTTTACTTCAGGGTGAGGCTTTCTTT
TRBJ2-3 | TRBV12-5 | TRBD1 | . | CASGLARTGGGTDTQYF | TGTGCTAGTGGTTTGGCCAGGACAGGGGGTGGGACAGATACGCAGTATTTT
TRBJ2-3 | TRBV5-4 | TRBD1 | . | CASSRGTGRNTDTQYF | TGTGCCAGCAGCCGCGGGACAGGGCGTAACACAGATACGCAGTATTTT
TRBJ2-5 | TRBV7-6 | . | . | CASSSTRSPAETQYF | TGTGCCAGCAGCTCGACGAGGAGTCCGGCGGAGACCCAGTACTTC
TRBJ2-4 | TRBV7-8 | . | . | CASSLATQGAKNIQYF | TGTGCCAGCAGCTTAGCCACGCAGGGGGCCAAAAACATTCAGTACTTC
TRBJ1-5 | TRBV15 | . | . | CATSRDVVRGPQHF | TGTGCCACCAGCAGAGATGTGGTAAGGGGGCCCCAGCATTTT
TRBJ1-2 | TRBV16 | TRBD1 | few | CASSPPTGANYGYTF | TGTGCCAGCAGCCCGCCTACAGGGGCCAACTATGGCTACACCTTC
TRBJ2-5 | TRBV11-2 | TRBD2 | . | CASSSAGTSGETQYF | TGTGCCAGCAGCTCCGCCGGGACTAGCGGGGAGACCCAGTACTTC
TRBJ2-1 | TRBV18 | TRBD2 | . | CASSRLAGGNEQFF | TGTGCCAGCTCACGACTAGCGGGGGGCAATGAGCAGTTCTTC
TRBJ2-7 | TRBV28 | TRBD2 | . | CASTREVNYEQYF | TGTGCCAGTACCCGGGAGGTAAACTACGAGCAGTACTTC
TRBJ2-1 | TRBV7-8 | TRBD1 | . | CASSVWTGDEQFF | TGTGCCAGCAGCGTCTGGACAGGGGATGAGCAGTTCTTC
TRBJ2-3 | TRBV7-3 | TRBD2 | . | CASSLREAAGARDTQYF | TGTGCCAGCAGCTTGAGGGAGGCAGCGGGAGCTAGAGATACGCAGTATTTT
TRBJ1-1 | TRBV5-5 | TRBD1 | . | CASSLVGQGNTEAFF | TGTGCCAGCAGCTTGGTTGGACAGGGGAACACTGAAGCTTTCTTT
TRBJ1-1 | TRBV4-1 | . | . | CASSQGVAGHTEAFF | TGCGCCAGCAGCCAAGGGGTGGCAGGGCACACTGAAGCTTTCTTT